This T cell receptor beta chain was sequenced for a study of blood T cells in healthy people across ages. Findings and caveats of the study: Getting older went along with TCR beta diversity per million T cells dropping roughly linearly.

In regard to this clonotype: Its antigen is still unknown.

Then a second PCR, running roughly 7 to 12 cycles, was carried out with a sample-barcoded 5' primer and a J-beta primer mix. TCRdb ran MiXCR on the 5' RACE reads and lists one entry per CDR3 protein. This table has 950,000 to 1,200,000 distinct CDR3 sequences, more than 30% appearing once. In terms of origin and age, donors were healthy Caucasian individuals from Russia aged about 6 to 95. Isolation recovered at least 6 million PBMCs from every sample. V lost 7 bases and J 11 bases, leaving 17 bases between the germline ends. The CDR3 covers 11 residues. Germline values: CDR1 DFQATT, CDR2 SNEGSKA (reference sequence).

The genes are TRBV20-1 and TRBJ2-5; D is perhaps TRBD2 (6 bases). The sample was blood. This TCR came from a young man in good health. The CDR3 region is CSEGLNNEQYF. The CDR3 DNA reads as TGCAGTGAAGGACTAAACAATGAGCAGTACTTC.